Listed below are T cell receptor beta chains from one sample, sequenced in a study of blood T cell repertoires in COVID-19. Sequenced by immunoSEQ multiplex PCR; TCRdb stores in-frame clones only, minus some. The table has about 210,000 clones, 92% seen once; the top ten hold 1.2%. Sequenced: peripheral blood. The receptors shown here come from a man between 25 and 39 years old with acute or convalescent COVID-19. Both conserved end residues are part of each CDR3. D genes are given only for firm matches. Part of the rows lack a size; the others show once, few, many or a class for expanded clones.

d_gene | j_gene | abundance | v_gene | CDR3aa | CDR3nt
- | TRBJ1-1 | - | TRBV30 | CAWRGPNTEAFF | TGTGCCTGGAGGGGGCCGAACACTGAAGCTTTCTTT
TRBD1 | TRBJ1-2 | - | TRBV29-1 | CSAETGKTYGYTF | TGCAGCGCAGAGACAGGGAAGACCTATGGCTACACCTTC
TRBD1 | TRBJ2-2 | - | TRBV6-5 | CASTQDRVNTGELFF | TGTGCCAGCACTCAGGACAGGGTCAACACCGGGGAGCTGTTTTTT
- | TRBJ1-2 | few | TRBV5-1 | CASSYGTAGDGYTF | TGCGCCAGCAGCTACGGGACGGCGGGGGATGGCTACACCTTC
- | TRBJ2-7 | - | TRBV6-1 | CASSEARRATYEQYF | TGTGCCAGCAGTGAAGCGCGCAGGGCAACCTACGAGCAGTACTTC
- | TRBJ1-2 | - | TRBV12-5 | CASGLVSNRYNYGYTF | TGTGCTAGTGGTTTGGTAAGCAACCGGTATAACTATGGCTACACCTTC
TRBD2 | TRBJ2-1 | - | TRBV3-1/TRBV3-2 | CASSLRSGLAGYSYNEQFF | TGTGCCAGCAGCCTAAGGAGCGGACTAGCGGGTTACTCCTACAATGAGCAGTTCTTC
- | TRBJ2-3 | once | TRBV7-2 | CASSLLWTRGTDTQYF | TGTGCCAGCTCTCTACTATGGACTCGAGGCACAGATACGCAGTATTTT
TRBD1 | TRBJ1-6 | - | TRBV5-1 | CASSLGGTGLSPLHF | TGCGCCAGCAGCTTGGGCGGGACAGGGCTCTCACCCCTCCACTTT
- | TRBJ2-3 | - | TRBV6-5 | CASNSPGTDTQYF | TGTGCCAGCAATAGCCCGGGGACAGATACGCAGTATTTT
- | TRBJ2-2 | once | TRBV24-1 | CATSDYFGREGTGELFF | TGTGCCACCAGTGATTACTTCGGGAGAGAAGGGACCGGGGAGCTGTTTTTT
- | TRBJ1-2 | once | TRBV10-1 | CASSAVVRGNNYGYTF | TGCGCCAGCAGCGCCGTGGTTAGGGGGAATAACTATGGCTACACCTTC
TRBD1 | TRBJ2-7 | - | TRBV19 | CASTPGQGLHEQYF | TGTGCCAGTACACCGGGACAGGGATTGCACGAGCAGTACTTC
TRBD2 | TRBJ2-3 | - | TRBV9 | CASSPSGGAGSDTQYF | TGTGCCAGCAGCCCGAGCGGGGGGGCCGGTTCAGATACGCAGTATTTT
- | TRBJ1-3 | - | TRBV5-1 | CASSLESGNTIYF | TGCGCCAGCAGCTTGGAATCAGGAAACACCATATATTTT
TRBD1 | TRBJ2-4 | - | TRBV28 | CASSSPGQGAKNIQYF | TGTGCCAGCAGTTCACCGGGACAGGGGGCCAAAAACATTCAGTACTTC
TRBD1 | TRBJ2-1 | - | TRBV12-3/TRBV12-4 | CATGTDYNEQFF | TGTGCCACCGGGACAGACTACAATGAGCAGTTCTTC
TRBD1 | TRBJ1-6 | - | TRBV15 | CATSDRGNSPLHF | TGTGCCACATCTGACAGGGGCAATTCACCCCTCCACTTT
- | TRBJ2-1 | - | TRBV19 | CASSIEARVWDEQFF | TGTGCCAGTAGTATAGAAGCGAGGGTTTGGGATGAGCAGTTCTTC
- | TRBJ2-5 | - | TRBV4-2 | CASSQDGRSLETQYF | TGTGCCAGCAGCCAAGATGGGAGGTCTCTGGAGACCCAGTACTTC
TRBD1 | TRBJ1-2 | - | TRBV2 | CASSDERTGGYGYTF | TGTGCCAGCAGTGACGAACGGACAGGGGGCTATGGCTACACCTTC
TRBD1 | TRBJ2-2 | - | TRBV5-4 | CASNNKGTGGTGELFF | TGTGCCAGCAACAATAAGGGGACAGGGGGGACCGGGGAGCTGTTTTTT
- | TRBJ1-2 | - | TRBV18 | CASSDSSRGAVRYGYTF | TGTGCCAGCTCGGACAGTAGCAGGGGAGCAGTACGCTATGGCTACACCTTC
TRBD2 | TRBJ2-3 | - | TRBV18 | CASSRSGRSSDTQYF | TGTGCCAGCTCACGGAGCGGGAGGAGCTCAGATACGCAGTATTTT
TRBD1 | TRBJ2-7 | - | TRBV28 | CASSFTGGSRNEQYF | TGTGCCAGCAGTTTTACAGGGGGCAGTAGGAACGAGCAGTACTTC
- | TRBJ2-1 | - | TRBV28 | CASSSSIEQFF | TGTGCCAGCAGCTCTAGTATTGAGCAGTTCTTC
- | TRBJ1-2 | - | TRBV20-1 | CSAGDSRYTF | TGCAGTGCCGGCGACAGTCGCTACACCTTC
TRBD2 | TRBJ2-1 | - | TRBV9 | CASSVASGGFRWNEQFF | TGTGCCAGCAGCGTAGCTAGCGGGGGGTTTAGGTGGAATGAGCAGTTCTTC
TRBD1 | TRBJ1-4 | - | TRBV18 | CASSGQVNEKLFF | TGTGCCAGCTCCGGACAGGTCAATGAAAAACTGTTTTTT
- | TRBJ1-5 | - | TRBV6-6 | CASSPPFGNQPQHF | TGTGCCAGCAGCCCGCCATTCGGGAATCAGCCCCAGCATTTT
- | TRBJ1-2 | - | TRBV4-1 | CASSQETRNYGYTF | TGCGCCAGCAGCCAAGAGACGAGGAACTATGGCTACACCTTC
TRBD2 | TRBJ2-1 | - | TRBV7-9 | CASSRRGGGDEQFF | TGTGCCAGCAGCCGGCGGGGGGGAGGCGATGAGCAGTTCTTC
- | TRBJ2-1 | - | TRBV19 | CASSPPAGAGANEQFF | TGTGCCAGTAGTCCTCCGGCGGGGGCCGGAGCCAATGAGCAGTTCTTC
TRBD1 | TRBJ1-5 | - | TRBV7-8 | CASSFEGTASNQPQHF | TGTGCCAGCAGCTTCGAAGGGACAGCAAGCAATCAGCCCCAGCATTTT
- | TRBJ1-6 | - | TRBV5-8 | CASSGSRALNSPLHF | TGTGCCAGCAGCGGGTCGAGGGCTTTAAATTCACCCCTCCACTTT
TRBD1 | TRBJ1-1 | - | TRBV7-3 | CASSSVQGAQTEAFF | TGTGCCAGCAGCTCGGTACAGGGGGCGCAGACTGAAGCTTTCTTT
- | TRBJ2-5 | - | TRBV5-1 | CASSLGGGETQYF | TGCGCCAGCAGCTTAGGGGGGGGAGAGACCCAGTACTTC
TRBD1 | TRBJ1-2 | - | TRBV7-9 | CASSLGYDRVIYGYTF | TGTGCCAGCAGCTTAGGATACGACAGGGTGATTTACGGCTACACCTTC
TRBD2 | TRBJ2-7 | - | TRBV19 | CASSVGLAGTYEQYF | TGTGCCAGTAGTGTAGGACTAGCGGGAACCTACGAGCAGTACTTC
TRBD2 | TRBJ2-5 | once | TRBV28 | CASSLTSGGQETQYF | TGTGCCAGCAGTCTCACTAGCGGGGGGCAAGAGACCCAGTACTTC
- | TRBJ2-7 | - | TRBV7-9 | CASTPQKGAYEQYF | TGTGCCAGCACCCCCCAGAAGGGGGCCTACGAGCAGTACTTC
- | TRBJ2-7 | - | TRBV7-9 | CASSPGTGSSYEQYF | TGTGCCAGCAGCCCCGGGACCGGGAGCTCCTACGAGCAGTACTTC
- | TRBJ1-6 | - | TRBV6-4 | CASSTVGGAGSPLHF | TGTGCCAGCAGCACCGTCGGGGGAGCGGGATCACCCCTCCACTTT
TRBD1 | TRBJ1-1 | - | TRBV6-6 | CASRTGVFTEAFF | TGTGCCAGCAGGACAGGGGTTTTCACTGAAGCTTTCTTT
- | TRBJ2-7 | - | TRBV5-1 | CASSLQDNSYEQYF | TGCGCCAGCAGCTTGCAGGACAACTCCTACGAGCAGTACTTC
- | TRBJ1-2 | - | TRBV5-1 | CASSPGGVGYTF | TGCGCCAGCAGCCCGGGGGGCGTAGGCTACACCTTC
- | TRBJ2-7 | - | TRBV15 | CATSRDFGVDEQYF | TGTGCCACCAGCAGAGATTTCGGGGTCGACGAGCAGTACTTC
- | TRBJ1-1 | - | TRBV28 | CASSLQGGTEAFF | TGTGCCAGCAGCTTACAGGGTGGCACTGAAGCTTTCTTT
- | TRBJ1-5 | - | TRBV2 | CASSRGQPQHF | TGTGCCAGCAGCCGGGGACAGCCCCAGCATTTT
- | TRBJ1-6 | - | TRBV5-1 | CASSLNRASPLHF | TGCGCCAGCAGCTTGAACAGGGCCTCACCCCTCCACTTT
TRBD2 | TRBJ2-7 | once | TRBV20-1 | CSATGGGEQYF | TGCAGTGCCACGGGGGGAGGCGAGCAGTACTTC
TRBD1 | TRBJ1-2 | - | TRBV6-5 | CASSYGTGNYGYTF | TGTGCCAGCAGTTACGGGACAGGAAACTATGGCTACACCTTC
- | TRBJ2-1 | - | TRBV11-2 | CASSFLGSYNEQFF | TGTGCCAGCAGCTTTCTCGGTTCCTACAATGAGCAGTTCTTC
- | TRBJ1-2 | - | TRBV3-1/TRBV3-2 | CASSLGEGRYGYTF | TGTGCCAGCAGCCTCGGGGAGGGCAGATATGGCTACACCTTC
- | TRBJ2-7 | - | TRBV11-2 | CASSPPETYEQYF | TGTGCCAGCAGCCCGCCCGAGACCTACGAGCAGTACTTC